A single sample is the source of the 3 T cell receptor beta chains below, sequenced in a study of CD8 T cells in ankylosing spondylitis. Each CDR3 protein is one row after TCRdb ran MiXCR on the 5' RACE reads. The profile shows approximately 140,000 distinct CDR3 sequences, around 8.5% of them singletons. The sample consisted of blood, either unsorted or a sorted T cell fraction (not recorded which). The receptor source for this set is a male donor with ankylosing spondylitis or in good health (not recorded which).

This clonotype was seen a handful of times. The V call is TRBV18, the J call TRBJ2-7; D not resolved. The CDR3 loop spans 13 amino acids. V shed 0 bases and J shed 3 bases, with 6 bases lying between them. From germline, CDR1 is KGHSH and CDR2 LQKENI. CDR3 protein: CASSPPDIYEQYF. DNA of the CDR3: TGTGCCAGCTCACCACCTGACATCTACGAGCAGTACTTC.

The chain links TRBV12-3 or TRBV12-4 to TRBJ2-1, with D possibly called TRBD1 or TRBD2 (5 bases each). The CDR3 is made up of 13 amino acids. V was shortened by 3 bases and J by 5 bases, with 8 bases between the two germline ends. The CDR3 sequence is CASSLGPHNEQFF. The CDR3, as DNA: TGTGCCAGCAGTTTGGGACCACACAATGAGCAGTTCTTC.

The V call is TRBV7-6, the J call TRBJ2-7, with D perhaps TRBD1 or TRBD2 (5 bases each). This CDR3 region has 13 residues. Trimming shortened V by 1 base and J by 2 bases, and 6 bases separated the two germline ends. CDR1 and CDR2 from the germline V gene are SGHVS and FNYEAQ. CDR3 DNA: TGTGCCAGCAGCTTAGGGGACCCCTACGAGCAGTACTTC. Encoded protein: CASSLGDPYEQYF.